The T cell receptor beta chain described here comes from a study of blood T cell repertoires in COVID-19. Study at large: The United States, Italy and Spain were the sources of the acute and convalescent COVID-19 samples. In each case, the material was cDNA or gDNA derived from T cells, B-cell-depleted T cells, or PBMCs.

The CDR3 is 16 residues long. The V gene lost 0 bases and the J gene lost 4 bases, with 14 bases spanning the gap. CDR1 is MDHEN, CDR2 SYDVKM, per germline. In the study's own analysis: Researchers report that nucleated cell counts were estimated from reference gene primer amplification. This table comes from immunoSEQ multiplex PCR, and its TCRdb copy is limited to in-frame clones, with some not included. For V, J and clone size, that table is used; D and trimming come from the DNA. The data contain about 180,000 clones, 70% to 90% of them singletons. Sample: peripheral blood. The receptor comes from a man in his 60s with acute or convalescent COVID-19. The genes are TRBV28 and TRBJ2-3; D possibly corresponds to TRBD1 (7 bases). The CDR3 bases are TGTGCCAGCAGTTTATGGGGCGGAGGGGGCTCAGATACGCAGTATTTT. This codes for CASSLWGGGGSDTQYF.